Sequencing of this T cell receptor beta chain was carried out in a study of post-analysis software for immune sequencing data. Overall study context: Secondary progressive, relapsing-remitting and progressive-relapsing multiple sclerosis were among the included disease courses.

This clonotype was picked up a small number of times. Its antigen is not known. V dropped 0 bases and J dropped 4 bases, with 12 bases sitting between them. The CDR3 consists of 14 residues. Germline V gene data show CDR1 as DFQATT and CDR2 as SNEGSKA (reference sequence). Tagging with unique molecular identifiers was a feature of the TCR beta cDNA libraries. About half a million cDNA molecules were recovered from an input of roughly 0.85 to 10 million T cells. TCRdb passed the PCR reads through MiXCR, listing each CDR3 protein once. This table holds roughly 870,000 distinct CDR3 sequences, around 53% found once. General study findings and limits: Controls showed lower frequencies than patients for roughly five TRBV segments, and TRBV5-6, TRBV5-1 and TRBV20-1 were among these. Batch-matched samples strongly co-clustered by F measure. Multiple sclerosis patients had significantly lower normalized Chao1 diversity than controls.

Material for sequencing was blood. This chain connects TRBV20-1 to TRBJ1-2, with D perhaps TRBD1 (5 bases). This sequence originates from a girl aged 5 to 17 with multiple sclerosis. The CDR3 nucleotides are TGCAGTGCTAGAGATCTCCGGGACGGCTATGGCTACACCTTC. Protein product: CSARDLRDGYGYTF.